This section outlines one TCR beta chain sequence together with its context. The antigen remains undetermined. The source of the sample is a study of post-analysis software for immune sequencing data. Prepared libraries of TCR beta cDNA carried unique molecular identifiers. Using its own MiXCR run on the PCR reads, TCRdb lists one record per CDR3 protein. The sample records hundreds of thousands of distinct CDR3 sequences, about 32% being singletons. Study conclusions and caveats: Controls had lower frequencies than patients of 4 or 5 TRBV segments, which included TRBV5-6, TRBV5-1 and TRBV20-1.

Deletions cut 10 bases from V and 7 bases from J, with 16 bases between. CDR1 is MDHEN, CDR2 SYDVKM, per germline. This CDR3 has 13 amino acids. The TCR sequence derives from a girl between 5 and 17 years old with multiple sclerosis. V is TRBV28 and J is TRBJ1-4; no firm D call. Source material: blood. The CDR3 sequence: CATRLGPSEKLFF. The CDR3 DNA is TGTGCCACCCGCTTAGGCCCAAGTGAAAAACTGTTTTTT.